What follows are 32 T cell receptor beta chains derived from one specimen sequenced in a study of blood T cell repertoires in COVID-19. Profiling relied on immunoSEQ multiplex PCR, and the TCRdb table lists in-frame clones only, not all of them. Counted here are some 30,000 clones, 90% to 95% occurring once; the ten biggest clones make up approximately 15%. The sequencing input was peripheral blood. Source of these receptors: a human donor with active COVID-19. The donor label of this sample is uncertain.

The rearrangement uses TRBV3-1 (or the pseudogene TRBV3-2) and TRBJ2-7, with D uncertain. Per germline, CDR1 LGHDT and CDR2 YNNKEL (reference sequence). The CDR3 totals 14 residues. V lost 1 base, J lost 3 bases, and 10 bases lay in between. The CDR3: CASSQGPESYEQYF. In DNA, the CDR3 is TGTGCCAGCAGCCAAGGCCCCGAGAGCTACGAGCAGTACTTC.

The count of this clone is one. DNA for the CDR3: TGCGCCAGCAGCTTGGGAGGCGACTACGAGCAGTACTTC. Amino acids: CASSLGGDYEQYF. This chain links TRBV5-1 with TRBJ2-7; D gene uncertain. CDR1 is SGHRS, CDR2 YFSETQ, per germline. CDR3 length: 13 amino acids. Between the trimmed V and J ends, which lost 0 bases and 3 bases, there was a span of 7 bases. The full variable domain, rest sourced from reference TRBV5-1 and TRBJ2-7, is KAGVTQTPRYLIKTRGQQVTLSCSPISGHRSVSWYQQTPGQGLQFLFEYFSETQRNKGNFPGRFSGRQFSNSRSEMNVSTLELGDSALYLCASSLGGDYEQYFGPGTRLTVT.

The rearrangement uses TRBV15 and TRBJ2-1; 10 bases line up with TRBD2. V dropped 3 bases and J dropped 0; count of bases not matched to a gene: 2. The CDR3 runs to 16 residues. Germline CDR1 and CDR2: LNHNV and YYDKDF (reference sequence). The CDR3 is CATSSASGGSYNEQFF. The DNA for the CDR3 is TGTGCCACCAGCAGCGCTAGCGGGGGCTCCTACAATGAGCAGTTCTTC.

This clone was found a few times. The chain is built from TRBV6-4 and TRBJ2-7; maybe TRBD1 (6 bases). Trimming cost V 5 bases and J 0 bases, with 11 bases left between them. This CDR3 has 14 amino acids. The germline V gene encodes CDR1 MRHNA and CDR2 SNTAGT. This chain's CDR3 is CASSPTGNSYEQYF. The CDR3 nucleotides are TGTGCCAGCAGTCCGACAGGAAACTCCTACGAGCAGTACTTC.

The chain employs TRBV11-2 and TRBJ2-5, with 7 positions matching TRBD1. Germline-derived CDR1 and CDR2 are SGHAT and FQNNGV. The CDR3 sequence is 15 residues long. V was clipped by 3 bases and J by 3 bases; unmatched bases: 7. The CDR3 region has the DNA TGTGCCAGCAGCTTGGGACAGCTAACGAAAGAGACCCAGTACTTC. This sequence encodes CASSLGQLTKETQYF.

The chain's CDR3 is CASKGDRLTDTQYF. The CDR3 nucleotides are TGCGCCAGCAAGGGGGACAGACTCACAGATACGCAGTATTTT. V usage is TRBV10-1 and J usage is TRBJ2-3; 7 positions match TRBD1. Germline V lookup: CDR1 WNHNN, CDR2 SYGVQD (reference sequence). Germline trimming cut 7 bases from V and 2 bases from J; bases unmatched to any gene: 6. This CDR3 is 14 amino acids long.

The V gene is TRBV7-8, the J gene TRBJ2-1, with 12 bases that match TRBD2. Germline V gene data show CDR1 as SGHVS and CDR2 as FQNEAQ. This CDR3 has 17 residues. V shed 2 bases and J 7 bases; nucleotides not matched to a gene: 9. The CDR3 spells CASSLSLAGGPRNEQFF. The CDR3 DNA sequence: TGTGCCAGCAGCTTATCGCTAGCGGGAGGGCCGAGGAATGAGCAGTTCTTC.

This chain links TRBV6-6 with TRBJ2-7, with TRBD1 matching over 7 bases. Germline V gene data show CDR1 as MNHNY and CDR2 as SVGAGI (reference sequence). Losses at the gene ends were 4 bases for V and 6 bases for J; bases not matched to a gene: 3. The CDR3 has 12 residues. CDR3 loop: CASSFRQGEQYF. CDR3 bases: TGTGCCAGCAGTTTCCGACAGGGCGAGCAGTACTTC.

The count of this clone is one. The chain carries TRBV7-2 and TRBJ2-3, with 7 bases fitting TRBD2. The CDR3 length is 14 residues. Germline CDR1 and CDR2: SGHTA and FQGNSA. With V trimmed by 3 bases and J by 1 base, 1 base remained unmatched. CDR3 sequence reads: CASSFTSGTDTQYF. In DNA form, the CDR3 reads TGTGCCAGCAGCTTTACTAGCGGCACAGATACGCAGTATTTT.

This clone was seen only once. This chain uses TRBV5-6 with TRBJ1-1; 9 bases align to TRBD1. The CDR3 runs to 14 residues. CDR1 and CDR2 from the germline V gene are SGHDT and YYEEEE. V shed 5 bases, J shed 4 bases, and the junction held 6 bases outside the gene matches. The CDR3 spells CASSYRGLVTEAFF. The CDR3 nucleotides are TGTGCCAGCAGTTACAGGGGGCTGGTCACTGAAGCTTTCTTT. Full variable domain (missing parts from reference TRBV5-6 and TRBJ1-1): DAGVTQSPTHLIKTRGQQVTLRCSPKSGHDTVSWYQQALGQGPQFIFQYYEEEERQRGNFPDRFSGHQFPNYSSELNVNALLLGDSALYLCASSYRGLVTEAFFGQGTRLTVV.

The chain employs TRBV5-1 and TRBJ2-5; the D is unclear. Germline values: CDR1 SGHRS, CDR2 YFSETQ. This CDR3 is built from 12 residues. V lost 0 bases to trimming and J lost 5 bases, with 5 bases between them. The CDR3 bases are TGCGCCAGCAGCTTGGTTCCGGAGACCCAGTACTTC. Translating gives CASSLVPETQYF.

This chain links TRBV6-5 with TRBJ2-1, with D perhaps matching TRBD1 (6 bases). Germline V CDR1 and CDR2: MNHEY, SVGAGI. The CDR3 length is 14 residues. Trimming removed 2 bases from V and 3 bases from J, with 8 bases in between. As DNA, the CDR3 is TGTGCCAGCAGTTACGGACAGAGCTACAATGAGCAGTTCTTC. Protein product: CASSYGQSYNEQFF.

The chain uses TRBV19 and TRBJ1-2; D is ambiguous. V was cut by 3 bases and J by 6 bases, with 8 bases left in between. There are 12 residues in the CDR3. Germline V lookup: CDR1 LNHDA, CDR2 SQIVND (reference sequence). Here the CDR3 reads CASSMPRNGYTF. DNA for the CDR3: TGTGCCAGTAGTATGCCCAGGAATGGCTACACCTTC.

V is TRBV15 and J is TRBJ2-7; TRBD1 might be the D (6 bases). V was shortened by 0 bases and J by 2 bases, with 17 bases between the two germline ends. CDR1 is LNHNV, CDR2 YYDKDF, per germline (reference sequence). The CDR3 totals 17 residues. This chain's CDR3 is CATSRDMGAVVAYEQYF. Here the CDR3 DNA reads TGTGCCACCAGCAGAGATATGGGGGCAGTTGTAGCCTACGAGCAGTACTTC.

In DNA form, the CDR3 reads TGTGCCAGCAGTTTAGCGGGGGGCACAGATACGCAGTATTTT. Protein sequence: CASSLAGGTDTQYF. V is TRBV28 and J is TRBJ2-3; 7 nucleotides line up with TRBD2. This CDR3 has 14 residues. Germline CDR1 is MDHEN and CDR2 is SYDVKM. Unmatched junction bases numbered 0, after V lost 2 bases and J lost 1 base.

V usage is TRBV3-1 (or the pseudogene TRBV3-2) and J usage is TRBJ2-5; 10 nucleotides agree with TRBD1. Germline trimming cut 1 base from V and 1 base from J; bases unmatched to any gene: 6. Germline V gives CDR1 LGHDT, CDR2 YNNKEL (reference sequence). CDR3 length: 17 amino acids. This chain's CDR3 is CASSQGTGGRSQETQYF. The CDR3 DNA follows: TGTGCCAGCAGCCAAGGGACAGGGGGTCGCTCCCAAGAGACCCAGTACTTC.

The chain couples TRBV2 to TRBJ2-1; a possible D gene is TRBD1 (5 bases). Per germline, CDR1 SNHLY and CDR2 FYNNEI. This CDR3 is 13 amino acids long. V lost 10 bases and J 9 bases, leaving 19 bases between the germline ends. Here the CDR3 DNA reads TGTGCCACCGTGGGGCCTCAATCGCTTGAGCAGTTCTTC. It specifies CATVGPQSLEQFF.

This clone has just one count. The chain has TRBV7-3 and TRBJ2-1, with 14 bases matching TRBD2. Germline assignment: CDR1 SGHTA and CDR2 FQGTGA. The J segment lost 5 bases and the V segment lost 5 bases, leaving 5 bases of the junction unmatched. The CDR3 has 16 residues. CDR3 in DNA: TGTGCCAGCAGCCTCGGGACTAGCGGGAGTCACAATGAGCAGTTCTTC. This sequence encodes CASSLGTSGSHNEQFF. The variable domain in full, completed from reference TRBV7-3 and TRBJ2-1, reads GAGVSQTPSNKVTEKGKYVELRCDPISGHTALYWYRQSLGQGPEFLIYFQGTGAADDSGLPNDRFFAVRPEGSVSTLKIQRTERGDSAVYLCASSLGTSGSHNEQFFGPGTRLTVL.

The V call is TRBV18, the J call TRBJ2-2; TRBD2 matches at 9 bases. The CDR3 has 18 amino acids. V was clipped by 1 base and J by 2 bases; unmatched bases: 8. Germline V CDR1 and CDR2: KGHSH, LQKENI. CDR3 nucleotides: TGTGCCAGCTCACCACTCCCACTAGCGGGTATTAACACCGGGGAGCTGTTTTTT. Translating gives CASSPLPLAGINTGELFF.

This chain links TRBV4-2 with TRBJ2-4; the D gene is possibly TRBD1 (5 bases). The CDR3 is made up of 16 amino acids. Germline-derived CDR1 and CDR2 are LGHNA and YNFKEQ. V was clipped by 0 bases and J by 0 bases, with 9 bases between them. The CDR3 bases are TGTGCCAGCAGCCAAGAACGTCAGGGAGCCAAAAACATTCAGTACTTC. It translates to CASSQERQGAKNIQYF.

V is TRBV10-1 and J is TRBJ2-1; TRBD2 agrees at 9 bases. CDR1 WNHNN and CDR2 SYGVQD come from the germline V gene (reference sequence). The CDR3 totals 16 residues. V gave up 1 base and J gave up 7 bases; unmatched junction bases: 8. The CDR3 loop is CASSELRGTSRNEQFF. CDR3 in DNA: TGCGCCAGCAGTGAGTTAAGGGGGACTAGCAGGAATGAGCAGTTCTTC.

This chain links TRBV6-6 with TRBJ1-6; 7 nucleotides align to TRBD1. Germline V gene sequence: CDR1 MNHNY, CDR2 SVGAGI (reference sequence). With V trimmed by 7 bases and J by 10 bases, 7 bases remained unmatched. This CDR3 region has 13 residues. The CDR3 protein is CASKQGSGSPLHF. In nucleotides, the CDR3 is TGTGCCAGCAAACAGGGGTCGGGCTCACCCCTCCACTTT.

The chain recombines TRBV7-3 with TRBJ2-7, with a tentative D call TRBD1 (6 bases). Germline V gene lookup returns CDR1 SGHTA and CDR2 FQGTGA. Trimming stripped 4 bases from V and 2 bases from J, with 9 bases between. The CDR3 has 13 amino acids. The CDR3 sequence is CASSSGTPYEQYF. The CDR3 DNA follows: TGTGCCAGCAGCTCCGGGACACCCTACGAGCAGTACTTC.

The V call is TRBV3-1 (or the pseudogene TRBV3-2), the J call TRBJ1-5; 9 bases are shared with TRBD1. Germline V gene lookup returns CDR1 LGHDT and CDR2 YNNKEL (reference sequence). The CDR3 runs to 17 residues. V lost 1 base and J lost 0; bases outside the gene matches: 4. The CDR3 loop reads CASSQAGQGDSNQPQHF. The CDR3 bases are TGTGCCAGCAGCCAAGCGGGACAGGGAGATAGCAATCAGCCCCAGCATTTT.

The rearrangement links TRBV27 to TRBJ2-7, with D tentatively TRBD1 (7 bases). V lost 3 bases and J lost 7, with 16 bases in between. Germline assignment: CDR1 MNHEY and CDR2 SMNVEV (reference sequence). This CDR3 has 14 amino acids. The CDR3: CASSFISRGDEQYF. The CDR3, as DNA: TGTGCCAGCAGTTTTATTTCCAGGGGGGATGAGCAGTACTTC.

This chain connects TRBV19 to TRBJ1-1; 8 nucleotides align to TRBD1. Losses at the gene ends were 8 bases for V and 6 bases for J; bases not matched to a gene: 8. CDR1 is LNHDA, CDR2 SQIVND, per germline (reference sequence). The CDR3 totals 13 residues. This chain's CDR3 is CASLDRGGAEAFF. The DNA for the CDR3 is TGTGCCAGTCTCGACAGGGGAGGGGCTGAAGCTTTCTTT.

The rearrangement links TRBV28 to TRBJ1-3; 8 bases are a match to TRBD1. CDR1 MDHEN and CDR2 SYDVKM come from the germline V gene. Losses at the gene ends were 8 bases for V and 4 bases for J; bases not matched to a gene: 4. CDR3 length: 13 residues. This chain's CDR3 is CASGQGRGNTIYF. CDR3 nucleotides: TGTGCCAGCGGACAGGGTAGGGGAAACACCATATATTTT.

In DNA, the CDR3 is TGTGCCAGCAGGATCAGGGGGAGGTCTGGCTACACCTTC. Translation: CASRIRGRSGYTF. The chain employs TRBV12-3 or TRBV12-4 and TRBJ1-2, with 7 nucleotides matching TRBD1. After removal of 6 bases from V and 7 bases from J, the junction contained 8 bases not matched to a gene. This CDR3 is built from 13 residues.

This clone has only a few counts. The chain has TRBV19 and TRBJ1-2, with D uncertain. The length of the CDR3 is 15 residues. V was pared by 1 base and J by 4 bases, with 13 bases between. Looked up from germline, CDR1 is LNHDA and CDR2 is SQIVND (reference sequence). This CDR3 reads CASSIAGGWGYGYTF. DNA for the CDR3: TGTGCCAGTAGTATAGCGGGAGGCTGGGGCTATGGCTACACCTTC.

The chain recombines TRBV5-5 with TRBJ2-7; D perhaps matches TRBD1 (5 bases). Germline CDR1 SGHKS, CDR2 YYEKEE (reference sequence). This CDR3 contains 13 residues. Trimming took off 7 bases at V and 6 bases at J, with 17 bases between the two ends. CDR3 in DNA: TGTGCCAGCCGGACGACAGAATGGGGCGAGCAGTACTTC. This codes for CASRTTEWGEQYF. Full variable domain (remainder filled in from reference TRBV5-5 and TRBJ2-7): DAGVTQSPTHLIKTRGQQVTLRCSPISGHKSVSWYQQVLGQGPQFIFQYYEKEERGRGNFPDRFSARQFPNYSSELNVNALLLGDSALYLCASRTTEWGEQYFGPGTRLTVT.

The rearrangement uses TRBV4-3 and TRBJ2-1; 9 nucleotides agree with TRBD2. The CDR3 spans 18 residues. Germline loops: CDR1 LGHNA, CDR2 YSLEER. V lost 0 bases, J lost 4 bases, and 10 bases stayed unmatched. CDR3: CASSQDNGLAGGYNEQFF. The CDR3, as DNA: TGCGCCAGCAGCCAAGATAACGGACTCGCGGGGGGGTACAATGAGCAGTTCTTC.

CDR3 protein: CASSQEGTPYEQYF. CDR3 nucleotide sequence: TGCGCCAGCAGTCAAGAGGGAACCCCCTACGAGCAGTACTTC. The chain recombines TRBV23-1 with TRBJ2-7, with TRBD2 as a possible D gene (5 bases). TRBV23-1 is reported as an ORF; its role is uncertain. The length of the CDR3 is 14 residues. The ends were cut back, 2 bases at V and 2 bases at J, with 10 bases in the middle.